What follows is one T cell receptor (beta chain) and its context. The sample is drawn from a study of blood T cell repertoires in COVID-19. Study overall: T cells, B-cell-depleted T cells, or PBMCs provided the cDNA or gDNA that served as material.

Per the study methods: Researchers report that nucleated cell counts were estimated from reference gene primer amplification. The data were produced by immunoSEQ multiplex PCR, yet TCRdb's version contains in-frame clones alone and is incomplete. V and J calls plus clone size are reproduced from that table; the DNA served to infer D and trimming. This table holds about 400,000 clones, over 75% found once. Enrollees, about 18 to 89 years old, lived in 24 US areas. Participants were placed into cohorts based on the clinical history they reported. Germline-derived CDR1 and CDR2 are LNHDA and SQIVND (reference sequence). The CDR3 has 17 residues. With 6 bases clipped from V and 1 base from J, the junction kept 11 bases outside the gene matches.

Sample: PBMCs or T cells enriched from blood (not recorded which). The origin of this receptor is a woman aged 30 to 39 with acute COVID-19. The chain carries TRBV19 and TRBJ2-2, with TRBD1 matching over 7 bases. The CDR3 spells CASRTAWYRGNTGELFF. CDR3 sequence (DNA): TGTGCCAGTAGGACAGCTTGGTACAGGGGGAACACCGGGGAGCTGTTTTTT.